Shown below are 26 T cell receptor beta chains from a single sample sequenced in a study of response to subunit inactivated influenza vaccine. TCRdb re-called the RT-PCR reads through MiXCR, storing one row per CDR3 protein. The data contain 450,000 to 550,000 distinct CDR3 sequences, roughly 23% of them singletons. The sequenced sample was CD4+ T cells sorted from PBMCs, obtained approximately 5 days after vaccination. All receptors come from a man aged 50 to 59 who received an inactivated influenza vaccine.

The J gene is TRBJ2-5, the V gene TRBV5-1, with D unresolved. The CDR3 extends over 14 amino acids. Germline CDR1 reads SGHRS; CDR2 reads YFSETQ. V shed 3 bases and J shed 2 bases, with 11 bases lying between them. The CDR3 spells CASSSGLSQETQYF. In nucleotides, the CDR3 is TGCGCCAGCAGCTCGGGCCTTTCTCAAGAGACCCAGTACTTC.

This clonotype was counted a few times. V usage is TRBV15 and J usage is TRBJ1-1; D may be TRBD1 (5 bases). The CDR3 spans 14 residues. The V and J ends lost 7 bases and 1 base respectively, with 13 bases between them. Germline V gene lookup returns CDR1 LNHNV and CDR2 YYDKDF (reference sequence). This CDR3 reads CATKYGHENTEAFF. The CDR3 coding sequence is TGTGCCACCAAATATGGACACGAGAACACTGAAGCTTTCTTT.

The CDR3, as DNA: TGCGCCAGCAGCCGTTTAGGGTTTACTGGAAACACCATATATTTT. This translates into CASSRLGFTGNTIYF. The chain carries TRBV4-3 and TRBJ1-3; D gene ambiguous. V lost 4 bases, J lost 2 bases, and 12 bases lay in between. Per the germline V gene, CDR1 is LGHNA and CDR2 is YSLEER. CDR3 length: 15 amino acids.

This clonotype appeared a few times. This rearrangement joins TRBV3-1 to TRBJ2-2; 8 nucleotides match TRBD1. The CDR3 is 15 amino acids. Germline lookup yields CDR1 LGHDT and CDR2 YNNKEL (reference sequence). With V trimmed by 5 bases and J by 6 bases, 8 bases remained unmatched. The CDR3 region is CASSVTGAPSGELFF. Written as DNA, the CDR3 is TGTGCCAGCAGCGTGACAGGGGCGCCTTCCGGGGAGCTGTTTTTT. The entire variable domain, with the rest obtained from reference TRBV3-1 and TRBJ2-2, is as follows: DTAVSQTPKYLVTQMGNDKSIKCEQNLGHDTMYWYKQDSKKFLKIMFSYNNKELIINETVPNRFSPKSPDKAHLNLHINSLELGDSAVYFCASSVTGAPSGELFFGEGSRLTVL.

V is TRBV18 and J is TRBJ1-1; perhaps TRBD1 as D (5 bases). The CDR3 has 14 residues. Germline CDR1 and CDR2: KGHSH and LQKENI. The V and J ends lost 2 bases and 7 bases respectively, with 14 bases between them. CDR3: CASSPVWGGGEAFF. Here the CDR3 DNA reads TGTGCCAGCTCACCAGTTTGGGGCGGAGGTGAAGCTTTCTTT.

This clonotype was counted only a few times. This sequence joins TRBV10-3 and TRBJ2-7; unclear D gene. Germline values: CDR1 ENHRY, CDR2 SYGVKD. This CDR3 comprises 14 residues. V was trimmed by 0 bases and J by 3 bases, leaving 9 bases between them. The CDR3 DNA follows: TGTGCCATCAGTGAGTCTTCTTCCGACTACGAGCAGTACTTC. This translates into CAISESSSDYEQYF.

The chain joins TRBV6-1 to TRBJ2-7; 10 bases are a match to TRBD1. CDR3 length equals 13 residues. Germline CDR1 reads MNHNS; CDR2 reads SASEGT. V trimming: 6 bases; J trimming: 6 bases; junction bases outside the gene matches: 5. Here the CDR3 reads CASRRDRGGEQYF. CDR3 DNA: TGTGCCAGCAGGAGGGACAGGGGAGGCGAGCAGTACTTC.

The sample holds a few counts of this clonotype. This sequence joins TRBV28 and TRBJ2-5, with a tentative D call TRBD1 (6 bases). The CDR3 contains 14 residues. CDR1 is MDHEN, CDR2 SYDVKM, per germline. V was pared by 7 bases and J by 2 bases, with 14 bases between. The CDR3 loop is CASTDLGQQETQYF. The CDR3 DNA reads TGTGCCAGCACCGACCTCGGACAGCAAGAGACCCAGTACTTC. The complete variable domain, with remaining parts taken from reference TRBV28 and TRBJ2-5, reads DVKVTQSSRYLVKRTGEKVFLECVQDMDHENMFWYRQDPGLGLRLIYFSYDVKMKEKGDIPEGYSVSREKKERFSLILESASTNQTSMYLCASTDLGQQETQYFGPGTRLLVL.

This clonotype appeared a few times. CDR3: CASPRGQYNQPQHF. The CDR3, as DNA: TGTGCCTCCCCCCGGGGACAGTACAATCAGCCCCAGCATTTT. V usage is TRBV10-3 and J usage is TRBJ1-5; the match to TRBD1 covers 7 bases. Germline lookup yields CDR1 ENHRY and CDR2 SYGVKD. The V gene end was trimmed by 11 bases and the J gene end by 3 bases; junction bases not matched to a gene: 10. The length of the CDR3 is 14 residues.

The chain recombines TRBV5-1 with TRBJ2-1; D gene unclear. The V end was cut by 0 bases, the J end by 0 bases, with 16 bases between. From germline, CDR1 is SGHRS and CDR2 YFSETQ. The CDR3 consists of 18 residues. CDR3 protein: CASSLVPHVGNSYNEQFF. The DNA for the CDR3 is TGCGCCAGCAGCTTGGTCCCCCATGTGGGGAACTCCTACAATGAGCAGTTCTTC.

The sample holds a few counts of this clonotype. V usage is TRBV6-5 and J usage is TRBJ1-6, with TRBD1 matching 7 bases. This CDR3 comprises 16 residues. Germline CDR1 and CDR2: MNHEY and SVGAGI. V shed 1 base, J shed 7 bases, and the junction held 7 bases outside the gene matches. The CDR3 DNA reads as TGTGCCAGCAGTTACTATCAGACAGGGACGAATTCACCCCTCCACTTT. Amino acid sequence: CASSYYQTGTNSPLHF.

The CDR3: CASSPHKAGNTGELFF. In DNA, the CDR3 is TGTGCCAGCAGCCCCCACAAGGCGGGTAACACCGGGGAGCTGTTTTTT. The gene calls are TRBV4-2 and TRBJ2-2, with D possibly matching TRBD2 (5 bases). This CDR3 has 16 residues. Trimming took off 4 bases at V and 2 bases at J, with 14 bases between the two ends. Germline-derived CDR1 and CDR2 are LGHNA and YNFKEQ.

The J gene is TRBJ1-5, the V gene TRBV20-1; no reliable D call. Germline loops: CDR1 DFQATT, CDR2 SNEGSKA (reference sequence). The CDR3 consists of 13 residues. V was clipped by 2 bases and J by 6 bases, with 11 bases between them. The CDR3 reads CSARLPGIQPQHF. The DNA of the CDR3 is TGCAGTGCTAGACTCCCCGGCATTCAGCCCCAGCATTTT.

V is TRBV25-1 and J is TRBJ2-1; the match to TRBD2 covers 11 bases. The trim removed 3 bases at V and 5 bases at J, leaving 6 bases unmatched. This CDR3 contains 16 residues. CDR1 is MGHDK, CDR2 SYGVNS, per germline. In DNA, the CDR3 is TGTGCCAGCAGTGAGGCTAGCGGGAGGCCCAACAATGAGCAGTTCTTC. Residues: CASSEASGRPNNEQFF.

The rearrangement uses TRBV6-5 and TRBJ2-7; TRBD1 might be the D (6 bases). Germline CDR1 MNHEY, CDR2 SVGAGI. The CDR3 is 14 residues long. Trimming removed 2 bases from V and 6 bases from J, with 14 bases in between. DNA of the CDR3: TGTGCCAGCAGTTACGATGCAGGGGACGGCGAGCAGTACTTC. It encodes CASSYDAGDGEQYF.

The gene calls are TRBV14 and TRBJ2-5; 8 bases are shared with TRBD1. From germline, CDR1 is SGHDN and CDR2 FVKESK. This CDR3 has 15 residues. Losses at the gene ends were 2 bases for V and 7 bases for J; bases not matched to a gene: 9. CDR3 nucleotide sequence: TGTGCCAGCAGCCAACATCGACAGGGGCGGGGGACCCAGTACTTC. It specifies CASSQHRQGRGTQYF.

CDR3 sequence: CASSQEGLAYTDTQYF. The CDR3 DNA follows: TGCGCCAGCAGCCAAGAGGGACTAGCTTACACAGATACGCAGTATTTT. The chain combines TRBV4-1 with TRBJ2-3; 9 nucleotides agree with TRBD2. The germline V gene encodes CDR1 MGHRA and CDR2 YSYEKL. This CDR3 comprises 16 residues. J gave up 2 bases and V 0 bases, and 3 bases lay outside the gene matches.

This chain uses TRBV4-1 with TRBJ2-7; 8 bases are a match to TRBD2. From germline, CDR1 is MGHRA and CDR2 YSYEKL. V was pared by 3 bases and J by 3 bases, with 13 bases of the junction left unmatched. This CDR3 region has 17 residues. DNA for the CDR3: TGCGCCAGCAGCCAGGCCCGGGGGAGCGGGGGAGACTACGAGCAGTACTTC. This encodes CASSQARGSGGDYEQYF.

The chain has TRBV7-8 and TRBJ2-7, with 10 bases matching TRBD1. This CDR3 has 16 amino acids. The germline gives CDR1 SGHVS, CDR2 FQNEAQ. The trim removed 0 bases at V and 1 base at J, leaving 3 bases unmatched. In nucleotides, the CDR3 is TGTGCCAGCAGCTTAGCGGGGGACAGGGGTTCCTACGAGCAGTACTTC. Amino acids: CASSLAGDRGSYEQYF.

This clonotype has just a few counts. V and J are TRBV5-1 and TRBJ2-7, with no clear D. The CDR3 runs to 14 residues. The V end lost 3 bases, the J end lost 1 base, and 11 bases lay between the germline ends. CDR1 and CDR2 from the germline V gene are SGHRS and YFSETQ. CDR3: CASSSAHGSYEQYF. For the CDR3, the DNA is TGCGCCAGCAGCTCCGCTCACGGTTCCTACGAGCAGTACTTC.

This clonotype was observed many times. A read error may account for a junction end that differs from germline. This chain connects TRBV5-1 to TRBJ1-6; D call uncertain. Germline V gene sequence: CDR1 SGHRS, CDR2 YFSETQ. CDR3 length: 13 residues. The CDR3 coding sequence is TGTGCCAGCAGCTTAGATAGGAATTCACCCCTCCACTTT. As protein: CASSLDRNSPLHF.

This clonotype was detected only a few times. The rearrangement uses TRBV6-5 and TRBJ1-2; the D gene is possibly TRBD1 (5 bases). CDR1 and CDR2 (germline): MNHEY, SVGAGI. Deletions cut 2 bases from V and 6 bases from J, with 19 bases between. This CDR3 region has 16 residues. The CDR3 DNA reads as TGTGCCAGCAGTTACGGGTCTGGGGCCCGAGGAAATGGCTACACCTTC. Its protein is CASSYGSGARGNGYTF.

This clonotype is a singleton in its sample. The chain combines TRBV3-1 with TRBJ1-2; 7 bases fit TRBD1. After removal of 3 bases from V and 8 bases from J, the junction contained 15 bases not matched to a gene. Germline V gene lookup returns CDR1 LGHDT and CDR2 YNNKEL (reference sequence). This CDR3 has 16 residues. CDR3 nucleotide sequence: TGTGCCAGCAGCCACCAGCGGGGACAGAGGGGGTACGGCTACACCTTC. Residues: CASSHQRGQRGYGYTF.

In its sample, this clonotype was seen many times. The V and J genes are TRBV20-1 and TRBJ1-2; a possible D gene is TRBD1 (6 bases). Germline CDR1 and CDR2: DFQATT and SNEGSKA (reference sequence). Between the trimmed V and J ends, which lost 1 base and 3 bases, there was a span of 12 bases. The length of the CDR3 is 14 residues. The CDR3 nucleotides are TGCAGTGCTAGAGTGGGGGGGGCATACTATGGCTACACCTTC. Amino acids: CSARVGGAYYGYTF.

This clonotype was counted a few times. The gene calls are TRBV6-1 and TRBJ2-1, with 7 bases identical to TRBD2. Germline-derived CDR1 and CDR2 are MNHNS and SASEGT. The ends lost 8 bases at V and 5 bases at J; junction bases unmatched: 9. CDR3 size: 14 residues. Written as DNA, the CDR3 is TGTGCCAGCGAAAAGACTAGCAGCAACAATGAGCAGTTCTTC. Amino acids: CASEKTSSNNEQFF.

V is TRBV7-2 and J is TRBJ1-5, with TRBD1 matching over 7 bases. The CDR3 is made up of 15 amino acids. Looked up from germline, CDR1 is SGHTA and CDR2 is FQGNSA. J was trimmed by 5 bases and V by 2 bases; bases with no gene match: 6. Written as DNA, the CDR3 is TGTGCCAGCAGCTTACAGTCGACAGGGTATCAGCCCCAGCATTTT. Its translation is CASSLQSTGYQPQHF.